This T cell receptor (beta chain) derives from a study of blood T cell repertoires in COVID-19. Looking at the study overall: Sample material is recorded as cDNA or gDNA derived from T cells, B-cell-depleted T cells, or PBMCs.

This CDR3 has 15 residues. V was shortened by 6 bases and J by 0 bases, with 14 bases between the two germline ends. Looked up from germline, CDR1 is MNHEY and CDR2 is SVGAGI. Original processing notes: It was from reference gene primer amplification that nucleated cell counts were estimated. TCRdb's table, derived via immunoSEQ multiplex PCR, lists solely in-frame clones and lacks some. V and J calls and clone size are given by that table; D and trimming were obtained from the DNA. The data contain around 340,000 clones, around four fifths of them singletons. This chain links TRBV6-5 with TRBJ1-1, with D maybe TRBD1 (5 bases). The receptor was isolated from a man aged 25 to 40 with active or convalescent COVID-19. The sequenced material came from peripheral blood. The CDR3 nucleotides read TGTGCCAGCAGGGCCATCTGGGGGGTGAACACTGAAGCTTTCTTT. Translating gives CASRAIWGVNTEAFF.